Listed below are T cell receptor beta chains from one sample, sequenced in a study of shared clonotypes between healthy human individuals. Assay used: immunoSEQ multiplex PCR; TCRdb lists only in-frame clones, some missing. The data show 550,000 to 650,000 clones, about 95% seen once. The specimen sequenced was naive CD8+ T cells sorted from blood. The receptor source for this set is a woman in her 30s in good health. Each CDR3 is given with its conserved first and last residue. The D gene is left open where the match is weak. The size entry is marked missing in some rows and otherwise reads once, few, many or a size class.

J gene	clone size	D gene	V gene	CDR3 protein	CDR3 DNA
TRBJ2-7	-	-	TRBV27	CASSLGSRYEQYF	TGTGCCAGCAGTTTAGGTAGCCGCTACGAGCAGTACTTC
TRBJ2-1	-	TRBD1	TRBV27	CASSSGQGYNEQFF	TGTGCCAGCAGCTCGGGACAGGGGTACAATGAGCAGTTCTTC
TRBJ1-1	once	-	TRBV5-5	CASSLYRSNTEAFF	TGTGCCAGCAGCTTGTACAGGAGCAACACTGAAGCTTTCTTT
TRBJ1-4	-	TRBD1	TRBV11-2	CASRTQGASNEKLFF	TGTGCCAGCAGGACTCAGGGGGCTTCTAATGAAAAACTGTTTTTT
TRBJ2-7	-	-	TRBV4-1	CASSQDRDKTYEQYF	TGCGCCAGCAGCCAAGACCGGGACAAGACCTACGAGCAGTACTTC
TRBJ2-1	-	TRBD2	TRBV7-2	CASSDLTSGGYNEQFF	TGTGCCAGCAGTGACCTGACTAGCGGGGGTTACAATGAGCAGTTCTTC
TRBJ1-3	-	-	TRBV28	CASSFGSSGNTIYF	TGTGCCAGCAGTTTCGGCTCCTCTGGAAACACCATATATTTT
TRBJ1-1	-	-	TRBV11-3	CASSLYRAPEAFF	TGTGCCAGCAGCTTGTACAGGGCCCCTGAAGCTTTCTTT
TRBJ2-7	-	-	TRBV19	CASSPGPYYEQYF	TGTGCCAGTTCTCCGGGACCCTACTACGAGCAGTACTTC
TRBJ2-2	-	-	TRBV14	CASSQVGGELFF	TGTGCCAGCAGCCAAGTAGGAGGGGAGCTGTTTTTT
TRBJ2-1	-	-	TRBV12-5	CASGFARGVYNEQFF	TGTGCTAGTGGCTTCGCGAGAGGGGTTTACAATGAGCAGTTCTTC
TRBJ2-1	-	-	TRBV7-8	CASSPWERNEQFF	TGTGCCAGCAGCCCATGGGAGCGAAATGAGCAGTTCTTC
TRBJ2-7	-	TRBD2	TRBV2	CASSQTTSGTLYEQYF	TGTGCCAGCAGTCAGACGACTAGCGGGACCCTCTACGAGCAGTACTTC
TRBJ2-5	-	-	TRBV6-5	CASSPLDKETQYF	TGTGCCAGCAGTCCTCTGGACAAAGAGACCCAGTACTTC
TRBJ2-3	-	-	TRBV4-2	CASSQDWPPSDTQYF	TGTGCCAGCAGCCAAGATTGGCCTCCCTCAGATACGCAGTATTTT
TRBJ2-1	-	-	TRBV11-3	CASSFGYNEQFF	TGTGCCAGCAGCTTCGGATACAATGAGCAGTTCTTC
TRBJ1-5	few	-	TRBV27	CASSWVGGNQPQHF	TGTGCCAGCAGTTGGGTGGGAGGAAATCAGCCCCAGCATTTT
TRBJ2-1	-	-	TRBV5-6	CASSPGIGEQFF	TGTGCCAGCAGCCCCGGTATAGGGGAGCAGTTCTTC
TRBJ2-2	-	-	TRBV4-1	CASSQGPAGTGELFF	TGCGCCAGCAGCCAAGGCCCCGCCGGCACCGGGGAGCTGTTTTTT
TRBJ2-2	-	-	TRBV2	CASSPDGSGFGTGELFF	TGTGCCAGCAGTCCGGATGGGAGCGGCTTCGGCACCGGGGAGCTGTTTTTT
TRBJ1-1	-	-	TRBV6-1	CASSLGLNTEAFF	TGTGCCAGCAGTTTAGGGTTGAACACTGAAGCTTTCTTT
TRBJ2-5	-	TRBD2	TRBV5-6	CASSLEGLAEETQYF	TGTGCCAGCAGCCTGGAGGGACTAGCGGAAGAGACCCAGTACTTC
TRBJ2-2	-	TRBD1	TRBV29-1	CSVRTGDGGELFF	TGCAGCGTCAGGACAGGGGACGGCGGGGAGCTGTTTTTT
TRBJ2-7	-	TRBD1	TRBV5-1	CASSLGPGTGTYEQYF	TGCGCCAGCAGCTTGGGGCCCGGGACAGGGACCTACGAGCAGTACTTC
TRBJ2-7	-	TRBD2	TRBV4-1	CASSQDRQRLAGTYEQYF	TGCGCCAGCAGCCAAGATCGGCAGAGACTAGCGGGGACCTACGAGCAGTACTTC
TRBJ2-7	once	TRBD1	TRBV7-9	CASSGTDYYEQYF	TGTGCCAGCAGTGGGACAGATTACTACGAGCAGTACTTC
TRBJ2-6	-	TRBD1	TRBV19	CASSILAFRQGAVGANVLTF	TGTGCCAGTAGTATACTAGCCTTCCGACAGGGGGCTGTAGGGGCCAACGTCCTGACTTTC
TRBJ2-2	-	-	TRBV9	CASGGKPELFF	TGTGCCAGCGGCGGGAAACCGGAGCTGTTTTTT
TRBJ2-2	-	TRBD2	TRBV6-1	CASGAGGPGDGELFF	TGTGCCAGCGGGGCGGGAGGGCCCGGAGACGGGGAGCTGTTTTTT
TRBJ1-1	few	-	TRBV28	CASSLWGANTEAFF	TGTGCCAGCAGTTTATGGGGGGCGAACACTGAAGCTTTCTTT
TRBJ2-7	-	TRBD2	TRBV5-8	CASSFPSGGYEQYF	TGTGCCAGCAGCTTTCCTAGCGGGGGATACGAGCAGTACTTC
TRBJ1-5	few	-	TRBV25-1	CASSDRHGNQPQHF	TGTGCCAGCAGTGACAGGCATGGCAATCAGCCCCAGCATTTT
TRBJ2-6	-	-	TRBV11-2	CASSSRTLTSGANVLTF	TGTGCCAGCAGCTCCAGGACTCTCACCTCTGGGGCCAACGTCCTGACTTTC
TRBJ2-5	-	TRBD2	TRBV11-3	CASSLGGEGTQYF	TGTGCCAGCAGCTTGGGAGGGGAGGGGACCCAGTACTTC
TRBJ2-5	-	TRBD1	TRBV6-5	CASSYGIGGSETQYF	TGTGCCAGCAGTTACGGGATAGGGGGCTCGGAGACCCAGTACTTC
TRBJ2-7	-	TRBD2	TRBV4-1	CASSGAREADEQYF	TGCGCCAGCAGCGGCGCCCGGGAGGCGGACGAGCAGTACTTC
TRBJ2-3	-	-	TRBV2	CASRAWGGTDTQYF	TGTGCCAGCAGAGCTTGGGGAGGCACAGATACGCAGTATTTT
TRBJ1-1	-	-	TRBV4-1	CASSQDLRLLRDTEAFF	TGCGCCAGCAGCCAAGATTTGCGGCTCTTACGGGACACTGAAGCTTTCTTT
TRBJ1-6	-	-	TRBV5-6	CASSLGGHSNSPLHF	TGTGCCAGCAGCTTGGGCGGACACTCCAATTCACCCCTCCACTTT
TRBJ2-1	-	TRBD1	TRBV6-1	CASSLFRGLYNEQFF	TGTGCCAGCAGTCTATTCAGGGGGCTTTACAATGAGCAGTTCTTC
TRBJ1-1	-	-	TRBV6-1	CASSEALGSDTEAFF	TGTGCCAGCAGTGAAGCGCTTGGTTCGGACACTGAAGCTTTCTTT
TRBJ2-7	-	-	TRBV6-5	CASSLTSSYEQYF	TGTGCCAGCAGTTTGACTAGTTCCTACGAGCAGTACTTC
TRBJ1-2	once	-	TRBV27	CAIKSPDYGYTF	TGTGCCATCAAGAGCCCAGACTATGGCTACACCTTC
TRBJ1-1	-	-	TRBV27	CASSGALGVNTEAFF	TGTGCCAGCAGTGGGGCTTTGGGGGTGAACACTGAAGCTTTCTTT
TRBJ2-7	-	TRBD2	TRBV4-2	CASSQFWREGNNEQYF	TGTGCCAGCAGCCAATTTTGGCGGGAGGGTAACAACGAGCAGTACTTC
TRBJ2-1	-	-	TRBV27	CASTGTGTYNEQFF	TGTGCCAGCACCGGGACGGGTACCTACAATGAGCAGTTCTTC
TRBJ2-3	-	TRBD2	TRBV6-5	CASSELAGSTDTQYF	TGTGCCAGCAGCGAACTAGCGGGTAGCACAGATACGCAGTATTTT
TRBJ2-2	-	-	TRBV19	CASRDRRGTGELFF	TGTGCCAGTAGGGACAGGAGGGGAACCGGGGAGCTGTTTTTT
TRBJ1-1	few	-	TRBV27	CASSLLGRDEAFF	TGTGCCAGCAGTCTCCTGGGGAGAGATGAAGCTTTCTTT
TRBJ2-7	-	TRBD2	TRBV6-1	CASSEGTSQYYEQYF	TGTGCCAGCAGTGAGGGGACTAGCCAGTACTACGAGCAGTACTTC
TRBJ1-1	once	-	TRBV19	CASSIDYTEAFF	TGTGCCAGTAGTATAGATTACACTGAAGCTTTCTTT
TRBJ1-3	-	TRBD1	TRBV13	CASSTQGQGLGNTIYF	TGTGCCAGCAGCACTCAAGGACAGGGTCTGGGAAACACCATATATTTT
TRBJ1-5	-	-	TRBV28	CASRADSVNQPQHF	TGTGCCAGCAGAGCGGACAGTGTGAATCAGCCCCAGCATTTT
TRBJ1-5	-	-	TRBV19	CASSIFGDNSNQPQHF	TGTGCCAGTAGTATCTTCGGGGACAATAGCAATCAGCCCCAGCATTTT
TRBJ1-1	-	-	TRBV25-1	CASSGRTPNTEAFF	TGTGCCAGCTCCGGACGGACCCCGAACACTGAAGCTTTCTTT
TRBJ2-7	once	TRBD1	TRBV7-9	CASYGDRDNEQYF	TGTGCCAGCTACGGGGACAGGGACAACGAGCAGTACTTC
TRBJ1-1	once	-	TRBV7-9	CASSLANSNTEAFF	TGTGCCAGCAGCTTAGCAAACAGCAACACTGAAGCTTTCTTT